Listed here are 18 T cell receptor beta chains from one sample, sequenced in a study of cytomegalovirus exposure and HLA in healthy donors. The PCR was carried out with 60 Vbeta primers and 13 Jbeta primers. TCRdb's table, derived via immunoSEQ multiplex PCR, lists solely in-frame clones and lacks some. The top ten hold less than 3% of the sample, which has about 160,000 clones, about three quarters seen once. Sequences were obtained from PBMCs. The receptors derive from a female donor in good health and CMV-seronegative.

The rearrangement links TRBV19 to TRBJ1-5; no firm D call. V was shortened by 5 bases and J by 13 bases, with 12 bases between the two germline ends. The CDR3 is made up of 11 amino acids. From germline, CDR1 is LNHDA and CDR2 SQIVND (reference sequence). The CDR3 spells CASSLQRVQHF. CDR3 DNA: TGTGCCAGTAGTCTCCAGCGGGTACAGCATTTT. The full variable domain, its missing parts supplied by reference TRBV19 and TRBJ1-5, is DGGITQSPKYLFRKEGQNVTLSCEQNLNHDAMYWYRQDPGQGLRLIYYSQIVNDFQKGDIAEGYSVSREKKESFPLTVTSAQKNPTAFYLCASSLQRVQHFGDGTRLSIL.

This rearrangement joins TRBV7-2 to TRBJ2-5; the match to TRBD2 covers 8 bases. Trimming took 5 bases from V and 7 from J; bases not matched to a gene: 15. This CDR3 has 16 residues. Germline assignment: CDR1 SGHTA and CDR2 FQGNSA. CDR3 sequence: CASSPRSRGGRGTQYF. In DNA form, the CDR3 reads TGTGCCAGCAGCCCACGCTCCCGGGGGGGCCGGGGGACCCAGTACTTC. The variable domain in full, with the rest retrieved from reference TRBV7-2 and TRBJ2-5, is GAGVSQSPSNKVTEKGKDVELRCDPISGHTALYWYRQSLGQGLEFLIYFQGNSAPDKSGLPSDRFSAERTGGSVSTLTIQRTQQEDSAVYLCASSPRSRGGRGTQYFGPGTRLLVL.

The chain has TRBV7-9 and TRBJ1-2; D gene ambiguous. CDR3 length: 13 amino acids. The V end lost 2 bases, the J end lost 8 bases, and 12 bases lay between the germline ends. Germline V lookup: CDR1 SEHNR, CDR2 FQNEAQ (reference sequence). The CDR3 coding sequence is TGTGCCAGCAGCTTACGGTCAGGTGGCGGCTACACCTTC. This gives the protein CASSLRSGGGYTF.

V is TRBV7-2 and J is TRBJ1-1; unclear D gene. The CDR3 is 16 residues long. CDR1 is SGHTA, CDR2 FQGNSA, per germline. V was clipped by 0 bases and J by 1 base, with 12 bases between them. The CDR3 bases are TGTGCCAGCAGCTTAGCGCTGGGGAGCGGGAACACTGAAGCTTTCTTT. Encoded protein: CASSLALGSGNTEAFF.

V usage is TRBV6-5 and J usage is TRBJ1-2; no clear D gene. Germline-derived CDR1 and CDR2 are MNHEY and SVGAGI. The CDR3 is 15 amino acids. Trimming stripped 0 bases from V and 8 bases from J, with 16 bases between. CDR3 in amino acids: CASSYSSTQVEGYTF. The CDR3, as DNA: TGTGCCAGCAGTTACTCGAGTACGCAGGTCGAAGGCTACACCTTC.

The chain links TRBV10-1 to TRBJ2-2; tentative D call: TRBD2 (5 bases). Germline CDR1 reads WNHNN; CDR2 reads SYGVQD (reference sequence). The V gene lost 1 base and the J gene lost 6 bases, with 6 bases spanning the gap. The CDR3 spans 13 residues. The CDR3 is CASSELGAGELFF. CDR3 bases: TGCGCCAGCAGTGAGTTGGGAGCCGGGGAGCTGTTTTTT.

The chain carries TRBV7-3 and TRBJ2-2, with D possibly matching TRBD2 (5 bases). Germline V lookup: CDR1 SGHTA, CDR2 FQGTGA. The CDR3 contains 14 residues. V lost 2 bases and J 4 bases, leaving 8 bases between the germline ends. In nucleotides, the CDR3 is TGTGCCAGCAGCTTACAGGAGGTCACCGGGGAGCTGTTTTTT. This gives the protein CASSLQEVTGELFF.

The V call is TRBV6-5, the J call TRBJ2-1; the match to TRBD2 covers 8 bases. J was trimmed by 1 base and V by 5 bases; bases with no gene match: 4. This CDR3 has 15 residues. CDR1 and CDR2 from the germline V gene are MNHEY and SVGAGI. The CDR3 is CASSQGGGSYNEQFF. CDR3 coding DNA: TGTGCCAGCAGTCAGGGCGGGGGGTCCTACAATGAGCAGTTCTTC.

This clone was seen a few times. This chain connects TRBV28 to TRBJ2-2; TRBD2 aligns across 12 bases. The V gene end was trimmed by 0 bases and the J gene end by 12 bases; junction bases not matched to a gene: 11. The CDR3 is 17 residues long. Germline V gene sequence: CDR1 MDHEN, CDR2 SYDVKM. The CDR3 loop reads CASSLWELAGGPGQLFF. The CDR3 DNA reads TGTGCCAGCAGTTTATGGGAACTAGCGGGAGGACCTGGGCAGCTGTTTTTT.

J is TRBJ2-3 and V is TRBV7-9, with D tentatively TRBD1 (5 bases). The V gene's germline CDR1 is SEHNR and CDR2 FQNEAQ (reference sequence). CDR3 length: 15 residues. Trimming stripped 1 base from V and 0 bases from J, with 8 bases between. CDR3 amino acids: CASSLVQESTDTQYF. The DNA of the CDR3 is TGTGCCAGCAGCTTAGTACAGGAGAGCACAGATACGCAGTATTTT.

The V gene is TRBV7-9, the J gene TRBJ1-4, with TRBD1 identical over 7 bases. This CDR3 comprises 15 residues. V shed 7 bases, J shed 6 bases, and the junction held 11 bases outside the gene matches. Germline CDR1 and CDR2: SEHNR and FQNEAQ (reference sequence). In DNA form, the CDR3 reads TGTGCCAGCAAATACAAGGGGGCCGCGGATGAAAAACTGTTTTTT. Translated, it gives CASKYKGAADEKLFF.

V and J are TRBV29-1 and TRBJ1-1; no clear D. The CDR3 totals 11 residues. Germline V gene data show CDR1 as SQVTM and CDR2 as ANQGSEA. Deletions cut 5 bases from V and 7 bases from J, with 11 bases between. The CDR3 sequence: CSVLGSGEAFF. CDR3 sequence (DNA): TGCAGCGTTCTTGGGTCGGGTGAAGCTTTCTTT. Full variable domain (rest looked up from reference TRBV29-1 and TRBJ1-1): SAVISQKPSRDICQRGTSLTIQCQVDSQVTMMFWYRQQPGQSLTLIATANQGSEATYESGFVIDKFPISRPNLTFSTLTVSNMSPEDSSIYLCSVLGSGEAFFGQGTRLTVV.

The chain employs TRBV9 and TRBJ2-2; perhaps TRBD2 as D (7 bases). The CDR3 runs to 15 residues. With 4 bases removed from V and 3 bases from J, the gap between germline ends came to 13 bases. CDR1 and CDR2 (germline): SGDLS, YYNGEE. The CDR3 sequence: CASSPRGRHTGELFF. The DNA for the CDR3 is TGTGCCAGCAGCCCGCGGGGGCGCCACACCGGGGAGCTGTTTTTT. The variable domain in full, completed from reference TRBV9 and TRBJ2-2, reads DSGVTQTPKHLITATGQRVTLRCSPRSGDLSVYWYQQSLDQGLQFLIQYYNGEERAKGNILERFSAQQFPDLHSELNLSSLELGDSALYFCASSPRGRHTGELFFGEGSRLTVL.

The DNA for the CDR3 is TGTGCCAGTAGTATAGACGGGACAATCTATGGCTACACCTTC. It translates to CASSIDGTIYGYTF. The chain combines TRBV19 with TRBJ1-2; D might be TRBD1 (6 bases). Trimming left V 0 bases short and J 4 bases short, with 9 bases between. There are 14 residues in the CDR3. The germline gives CDR1 LNHDA, CDR2 SQIVND (reference sequence).

The chain recombines TRBV6-5 with TRBJ1-1, with D uncertain. Germline CDR1 reads MNHEY; CDR2 reads SVGAGI. This CDR3 contains 15 residues. V gave up 6 bases and J gave up 2 bases, with 16 bases separating them. The CDR3 region has the DNA TGTGCCAGCAGCCGCTTGGGGAGAAGAAACACTGAAGCTTTCTTT. Translated, it gives CASSRLGRRNTEAFF.

This clone was seen a few times. V usage is TRBV2 and J usage is TRBJ1-5; TRBD1 might be the D (5 bases). V dropped 6 bases and J dropped 1 base, with 16 bases sitting between them. Germline V gives CDR1 SNHLY, CDR2 FYNNEI. This CDR3 is built from 16 residues. The CDR3 nucleotides are TGTGCCAGCAGGGGGGACGGCGGGGCAAGCAATCAGCCCCAGCATTTT. Translating it yields CASRGDGGASNQPQHF.

V gene TRBV9 combines with J gene TRBJ1-5, with 10 positions matching TRBD1. The J segment lost 6 bases and the V segment lost 3 bases, leaving 9 bases of the junction unmatched. The germline gives CDR1 SGDLS, CDR2 YYNGEE. The CDR3 loop spans 16 amino acids. This chain's CDR3 is CASSDPGQGRFQPQHF. The CDR3 coding sequence is TGTGCCAGCAGCGACCCGGGACAGGGGAGGTTTCAGCCCCAGCATTTT.

This chain joins TRBV9 and TRBJ2-3; 8 bases are shared with TRBD2. Germline-derived CDR1 and CDR2 are SGDLS and YYNGEE. J was trimmed by 4 bases and V by 3 bases; bases with no gene match: 4. This CDR3 has 14 residues. The CDR3 sequence: CASSESTSADTQYF. The DNA of the CDR3 is TGTGCCAGCAGCGAGTCGACTAGCGCAGATACGCAGTATTTT. The full variable domain, its missing parts supplied by reference TRBV9 and TRBJ2-3, is DSGVTQTPKHLITATGQRVTLRCSPRSGDLSVYWYQQSLDQGLQFLIQYYNGEERAKGNILERFSAQQFPDLHSELNLSSLELGDSALYFCASSESTSADTQYFGPGTRLTVL.